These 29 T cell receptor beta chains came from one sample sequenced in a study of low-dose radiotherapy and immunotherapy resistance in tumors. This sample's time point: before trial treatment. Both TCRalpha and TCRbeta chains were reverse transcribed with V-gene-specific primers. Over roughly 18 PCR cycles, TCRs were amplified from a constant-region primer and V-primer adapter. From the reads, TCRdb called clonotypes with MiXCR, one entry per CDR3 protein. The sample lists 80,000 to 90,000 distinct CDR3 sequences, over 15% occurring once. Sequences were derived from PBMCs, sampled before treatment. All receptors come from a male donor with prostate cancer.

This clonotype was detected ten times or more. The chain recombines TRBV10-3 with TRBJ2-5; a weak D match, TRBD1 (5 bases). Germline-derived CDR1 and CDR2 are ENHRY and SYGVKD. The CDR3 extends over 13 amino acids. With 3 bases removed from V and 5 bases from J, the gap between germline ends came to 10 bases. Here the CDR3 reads CAISDGPGETQYF. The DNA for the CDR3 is TGTGCCATCAGTGATGGGCCAGGGGAGACCCAGTACTTC.

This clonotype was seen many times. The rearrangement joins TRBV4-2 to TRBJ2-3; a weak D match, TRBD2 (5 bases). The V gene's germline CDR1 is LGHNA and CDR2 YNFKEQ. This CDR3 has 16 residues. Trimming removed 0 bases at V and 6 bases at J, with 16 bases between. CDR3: CASSQDPGRGFDTQYF. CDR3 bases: TGTGCCAGCAGCCAAGATCCCGGACGCGGGTTTGATACGCAGTATTTT.

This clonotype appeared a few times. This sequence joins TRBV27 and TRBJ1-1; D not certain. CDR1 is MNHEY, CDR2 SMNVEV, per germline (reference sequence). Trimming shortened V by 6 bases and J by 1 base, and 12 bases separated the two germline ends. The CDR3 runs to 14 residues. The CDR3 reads CASRGFRTNTEAFF. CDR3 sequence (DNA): TGTGCCAGCAGGGGGTTCAGAACGAACACTGAAGCTTTCTTT.

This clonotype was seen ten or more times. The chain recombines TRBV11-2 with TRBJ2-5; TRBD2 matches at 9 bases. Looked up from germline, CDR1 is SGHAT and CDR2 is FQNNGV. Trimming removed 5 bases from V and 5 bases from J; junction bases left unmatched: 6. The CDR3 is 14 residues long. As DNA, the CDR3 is TGTGCCAGCAGCCCGGGACTAGCCTTGGAGACCCAGTACTTC. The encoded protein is CASSPGLALETQYF.

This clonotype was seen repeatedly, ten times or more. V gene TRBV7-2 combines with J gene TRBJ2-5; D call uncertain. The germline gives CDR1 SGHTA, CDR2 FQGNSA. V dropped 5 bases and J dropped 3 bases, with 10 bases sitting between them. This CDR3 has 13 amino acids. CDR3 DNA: TGTGCCAGCAGCCCGCGTCAGAAAGAGACCCAGTACTTC. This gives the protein CASSPRQKETQYF. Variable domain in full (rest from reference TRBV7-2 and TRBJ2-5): GAGVSQSPSNKVTEKGKDVELRCDPISGHTALYWYRQSLGQGLEFLIYFQGNSAPDKSGLPSDRFSAERTGGSVSTLTIQRTQQEDSAVYLCASSPRQKETQYFGPGTRLLVL.

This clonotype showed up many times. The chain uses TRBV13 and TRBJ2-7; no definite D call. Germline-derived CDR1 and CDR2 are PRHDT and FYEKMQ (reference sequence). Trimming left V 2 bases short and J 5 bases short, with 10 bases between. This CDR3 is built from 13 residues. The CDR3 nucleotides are TGTGCCAGCAGCTTAAGGTTCAGGAACGAGCAGTACTTC. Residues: CASSLRFRNEQYF.

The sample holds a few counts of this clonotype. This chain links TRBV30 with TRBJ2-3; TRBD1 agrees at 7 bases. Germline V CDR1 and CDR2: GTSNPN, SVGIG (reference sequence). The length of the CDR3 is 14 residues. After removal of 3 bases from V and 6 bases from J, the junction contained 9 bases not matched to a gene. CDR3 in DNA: TGTGCCTGGAGCCGGGACAGACCGCCGGATACGCAGTATTTT. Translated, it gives CAWSRDRPPDTQYF.

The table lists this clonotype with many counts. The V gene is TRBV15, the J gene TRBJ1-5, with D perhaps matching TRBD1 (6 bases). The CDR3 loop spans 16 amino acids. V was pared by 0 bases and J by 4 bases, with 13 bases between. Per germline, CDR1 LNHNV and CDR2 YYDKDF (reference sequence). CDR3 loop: CATSRDGGQLNQPQHF. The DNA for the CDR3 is TGTGCCACCAGCAGAGATGGAGGACAGCTAAATCAGCCCCAGCATTTT. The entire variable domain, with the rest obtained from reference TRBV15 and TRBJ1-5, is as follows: DAMVIQNPRYQVTQFGKPVTLSCSQTLNHNVMYWYQQKSSQAPKLLFHYYDKDFNNEADTPDNFQSRRPNTSFCFLDIRSPGLGDTAMYLCATSRDGGQLNQPQHFGDGTRLSIL.

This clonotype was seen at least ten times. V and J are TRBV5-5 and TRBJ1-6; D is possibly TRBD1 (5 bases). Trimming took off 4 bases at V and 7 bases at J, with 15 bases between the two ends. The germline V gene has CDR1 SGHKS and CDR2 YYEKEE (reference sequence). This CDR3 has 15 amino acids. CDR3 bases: TGTGCCAGCAGCCCAACCGGGACGGAAAATTCACCCCTCCACTTT. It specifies CASSPTGTENSPLHF. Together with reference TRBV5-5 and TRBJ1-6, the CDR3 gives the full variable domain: DAGVTQSPTHLIKTRGQQVTLRCSPISGHKSVSWYQQVLGQGPQFIFQYYEKEERGRGNFPDRFSARQFPNYSSELNVNALLLGDSALYLCASSPTGTENSPLHFGNGTRLTVT.

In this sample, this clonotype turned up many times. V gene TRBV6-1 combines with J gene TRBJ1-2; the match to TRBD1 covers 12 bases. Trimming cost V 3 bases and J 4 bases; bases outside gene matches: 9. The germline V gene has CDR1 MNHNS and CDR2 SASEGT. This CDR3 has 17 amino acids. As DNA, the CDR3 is TGTGCCAGCAGTGACGGAGGGGGACAGGGGGCTTCCTATGGCTACACCTTC. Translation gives CASSDGGGQGASYGYTF.

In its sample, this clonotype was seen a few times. CDR3: CASGQITGELFF. In DNA, the CDR3 is TGTGCCAGTGGACAGATTACCGGGGAGCTGTTTTTT. The rearrangement joins TRBV6-1 to TRBJ2-2; D perhaps matches TRBD1 (6 bases). This CDR3 has 12 amino acids. The germline V and J ends were trimmed by 9 bases and 5 bases, with 10 bases remaining between them. The germline CDR1 and CDR2 sequences are MNHNS and SASEGT.

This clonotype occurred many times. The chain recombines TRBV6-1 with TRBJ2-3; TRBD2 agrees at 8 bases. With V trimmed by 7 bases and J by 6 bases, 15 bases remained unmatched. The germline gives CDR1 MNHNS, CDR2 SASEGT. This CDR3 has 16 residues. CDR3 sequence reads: CASIPDNWRGADTQYF. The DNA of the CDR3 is TGTGCCAGCATCCCCGACAATTGGCGGGGGGCCGATACGCAGTATTTT.

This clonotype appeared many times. DNA for the CDR3: TGTGCCAGCAGCCAGAACAGGAACGAGCAGTTCTTC. This encodes CASSQNRNEQFF. This chain uses TRBV6-2 or TRBV6-3 with TRBJ2-1, with D perhaps matching TRBD1 (5 bases). V was cut by 6 bases and J by 10 bases, with 13 bases left in between. Germline-derived CDR1 and CDR2 are MNHEY and SVGEGT. This CDR3 has 12 residues.

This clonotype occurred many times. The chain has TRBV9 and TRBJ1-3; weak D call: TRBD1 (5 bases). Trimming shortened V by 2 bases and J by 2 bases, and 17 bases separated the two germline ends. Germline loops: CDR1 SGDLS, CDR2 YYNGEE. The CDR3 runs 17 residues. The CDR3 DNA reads TGTGCCAGCAGCGTCATGGCCGGCAGGGCGACTGGAAACACCATATATTTT. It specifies CASSVMAGRATGNTIYF.

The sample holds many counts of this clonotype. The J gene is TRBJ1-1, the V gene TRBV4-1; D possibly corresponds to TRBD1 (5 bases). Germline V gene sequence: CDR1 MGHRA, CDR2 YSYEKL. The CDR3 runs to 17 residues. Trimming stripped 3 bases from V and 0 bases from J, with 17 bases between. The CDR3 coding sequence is TGCGCCAGCAGCCACGCGGCAGGGTCCGTACTGAACACTGAAGCTTTCTTT. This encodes CASSHAAGSVLNTEAFF.

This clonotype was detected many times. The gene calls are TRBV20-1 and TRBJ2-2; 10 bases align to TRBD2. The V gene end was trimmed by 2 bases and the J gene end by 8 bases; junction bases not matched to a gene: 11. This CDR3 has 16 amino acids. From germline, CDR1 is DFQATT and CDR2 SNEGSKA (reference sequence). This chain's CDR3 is CSARILAGEYLGELFF. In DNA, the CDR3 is TGCAGTGCTAGAATCCTAGCGGGGGAATATTTGGGGGAGCTGTTTTTT.

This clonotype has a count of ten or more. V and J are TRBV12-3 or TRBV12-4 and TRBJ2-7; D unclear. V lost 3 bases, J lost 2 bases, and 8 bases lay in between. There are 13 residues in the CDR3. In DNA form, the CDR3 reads TGTGCCAGCAGTTTGGGCAGAACCTACGAGCAGTACTTC. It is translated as CASSLGRTYEQYF.

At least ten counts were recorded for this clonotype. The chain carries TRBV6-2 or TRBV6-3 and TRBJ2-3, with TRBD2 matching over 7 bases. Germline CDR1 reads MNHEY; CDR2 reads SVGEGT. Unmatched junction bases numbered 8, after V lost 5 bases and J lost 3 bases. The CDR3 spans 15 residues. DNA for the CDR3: TGTGCCAGCAGTACCCACGGACTAGGGACAGATACGCAGTATTTT. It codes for CASSTHGLGTDTQYF.

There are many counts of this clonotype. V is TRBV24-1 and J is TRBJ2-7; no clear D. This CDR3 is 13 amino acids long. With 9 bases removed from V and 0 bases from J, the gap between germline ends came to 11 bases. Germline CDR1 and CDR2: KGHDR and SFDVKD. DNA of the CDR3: TGTGCCACCCCCCTCGACGGCTCCTACGAGCAGTACTTC. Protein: CATPLDGSYEQYF.

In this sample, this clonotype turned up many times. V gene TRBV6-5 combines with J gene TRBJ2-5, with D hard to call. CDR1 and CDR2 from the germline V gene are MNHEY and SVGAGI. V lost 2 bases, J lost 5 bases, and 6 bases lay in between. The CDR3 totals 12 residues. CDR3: CASSYPGETQYF. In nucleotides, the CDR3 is TGTGCCAGCAGTTACCCCGGCGAGACCCAGTACTTC.

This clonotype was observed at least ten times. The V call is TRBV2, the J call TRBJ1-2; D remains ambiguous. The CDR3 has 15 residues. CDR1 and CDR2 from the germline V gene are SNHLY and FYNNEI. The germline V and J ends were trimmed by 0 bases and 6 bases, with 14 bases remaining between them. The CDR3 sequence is CASSEAPDGKNGYTF. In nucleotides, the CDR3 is TGTGCCAGCAGTGAAGCTCCGGACGGGAAAAATGGCTACACCTTC.

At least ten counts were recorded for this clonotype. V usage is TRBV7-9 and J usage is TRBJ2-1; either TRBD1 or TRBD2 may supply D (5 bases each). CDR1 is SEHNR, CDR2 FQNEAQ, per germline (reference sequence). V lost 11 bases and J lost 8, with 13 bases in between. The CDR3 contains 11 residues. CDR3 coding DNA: TGTGCCGCACTGGGGGTCCATGAGCAGTTCTTC. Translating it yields CAALGVHEQFF.

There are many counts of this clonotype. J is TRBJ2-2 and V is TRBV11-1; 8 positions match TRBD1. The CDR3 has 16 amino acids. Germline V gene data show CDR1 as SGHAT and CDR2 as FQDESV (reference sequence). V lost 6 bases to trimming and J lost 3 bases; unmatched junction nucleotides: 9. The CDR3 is CASSRWDRKDTGELFF. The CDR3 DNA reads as TGTGCCAGCAGTCGATGGGACAGGAAGGACACCGGGGAGCTGTTTTTT.

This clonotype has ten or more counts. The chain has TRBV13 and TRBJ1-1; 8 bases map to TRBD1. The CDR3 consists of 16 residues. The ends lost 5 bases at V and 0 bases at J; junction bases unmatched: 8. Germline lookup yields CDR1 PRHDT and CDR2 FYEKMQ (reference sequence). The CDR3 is CASSHGQGGLNTEAFF. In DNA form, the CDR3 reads TGTGCCAGCAGCCACGGACAGGGAGGACTGAACACTGAAGCTTTCTTT. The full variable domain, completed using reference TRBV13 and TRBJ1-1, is AAGVIQSPRHLIKEKRETATLKCYPIPRHDTVYWYQQGPGQDPQFLISFYEKMQSDKGSIPDRFSAQQFSDYHSELNMSSLELGDSALYFCASSHGQGGLNTEAFFGQGTRLTVV.

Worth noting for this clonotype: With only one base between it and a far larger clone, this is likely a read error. The DNA for the CDR3 is TGTGCCAGCAACCAGCGGGGGGCCAATGAGCAGTACTTC. Encoded protein: CASNQRGANEQYF. The chain links TRBV7-8 to TRBJ2-7; 9 bases are a match to TRBD2. The V segment lost 7 bases and the J segment 7 bases; nucleotides outside the gene matches: 8. The CDR3 is made up of 13 amino acids. The germline V gene has CDR1 SGHVS and CDR2 FQNEAQ.

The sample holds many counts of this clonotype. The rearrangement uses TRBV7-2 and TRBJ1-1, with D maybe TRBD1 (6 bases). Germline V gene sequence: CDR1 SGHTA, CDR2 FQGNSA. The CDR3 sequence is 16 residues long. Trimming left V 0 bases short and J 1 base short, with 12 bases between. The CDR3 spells CASSLAGGAPNTEAFF. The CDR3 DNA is TGTGCCAGCAGCTTAGCGGGGGGGGCCCCGAACACTGAAGCTTTCTTT.

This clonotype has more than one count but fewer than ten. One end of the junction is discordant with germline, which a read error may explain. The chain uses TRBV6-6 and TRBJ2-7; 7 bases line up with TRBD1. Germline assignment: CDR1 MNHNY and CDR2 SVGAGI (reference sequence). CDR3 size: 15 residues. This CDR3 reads CASSNSGTENYEQYF. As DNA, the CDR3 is TGTGCCAGCAGTAACTCCGGGACAGAAAACTACGAGCAGTACTTC.

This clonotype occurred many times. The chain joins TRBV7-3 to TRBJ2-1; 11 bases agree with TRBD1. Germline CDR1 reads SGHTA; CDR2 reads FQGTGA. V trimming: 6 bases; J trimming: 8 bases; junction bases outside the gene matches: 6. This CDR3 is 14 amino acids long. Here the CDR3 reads CASRTGQGADEQFF. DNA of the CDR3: TGTGCCAGCAGAACAGGACAGGGGGCCGATGAGCAGTTCTTC.

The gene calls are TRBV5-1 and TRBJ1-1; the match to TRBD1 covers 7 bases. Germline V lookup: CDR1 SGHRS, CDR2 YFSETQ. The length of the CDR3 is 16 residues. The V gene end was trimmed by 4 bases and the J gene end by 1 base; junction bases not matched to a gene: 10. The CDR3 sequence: CASSQYTQGRNTEAFF. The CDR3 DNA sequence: TGCGCCAGCAGCCAATATACACAGGGGCGGAACACTGAAGCTTTCTTT. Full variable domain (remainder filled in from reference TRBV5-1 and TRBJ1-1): KAGVTQTPRYLIKTRGQQVTLSCSPISGHRSVSWYQQTPGQGLQFLFEYFSETQRNKGNFPGRFSGRQFSNSRSEMNVSTLELGDSALYLCASSQYTQGRNTEAFFGQGTRLTVV.